Below, 18 T cell receptor beta chains from the same sample are listed, as sequenced in a study of cytomegalovirus exposure and HLA in healthy donors. The assay was immunoSEQ multiplex PCR, and TCRdb's table has in-frame clones only and misses some. This sample carries over 100,000 clones, approximately 89% of them seen once, and the ten largest clones take over 1%. The specimen was PBMCs. These receptors originate from a young woman in good health and CMV-seronegative.

This CDR3 reads CASSYGTGNTEAFF. The CDR3 DNA reads as TGTGCCAGCAGTTACGGGACAGGGAACACTGAAGCTTTCTTT. The chain joins TRBV6-5 to TRBJ1-1; 8 positions agree with TRBD1. The CDR3 is 14 amino acids. J gave up 1 base and V 2 bases, and 0 bases lay outside the gene matches. Per germline, CDR1 MNHEY and CDR2 SVGAGI.

V is TRBV27 and J is TRBJ1-5, with D unclear. Looked up from germline, CDR1 is MNHEY and CDR2 is SMNVEV (reference sequence). Trimming took off 5 bases at V and 9 bases at J, with 14 bases between the two ends. This CDR3 comprises 13 residues. CDR3 region: CASSLFLSRPQHF. Here the CDR3 DNA reads TGTGCCAGCAGTCTTTTTCTATCCCGGCCCCAGCATTTT.

V is TRBV4-1 and J is TRBJ1-4; D is unresolved. The CDR3 runs to 18 residues. CDR1 is MGHRA and CDR2 is YSYEKL in the germline V gene. V lost 2 bases and J lost 6, with 22 bases in between. CDR3 in DNA: TGCGCCAGCAGCCAACTCCTCGGGTTCGACCAACGTGATGAAAAACTGTTTTTT. This translates into CASSQLLGFDQRDEKLFF.

The rearrangement joins TRBV20-1 to TRBJ2-7, with D perhaps matching TRBD2 (6 bases). Trimming pared 6 bases from V and 5 bases from J, leaving 8 bases between. This CDR3 has 10 amino acids. From germline, CDR1 is DFQATT and CDR2 SNEGSKA (reference sequence). The CDR3: CSAWRDEQYF. The CDR3 DNA reads as TGCAGTGCCTGGAGGGACGAGCAGTACTTC.

The V gene is TRBV29-1, the J gene TRBJ1-4; D gene uncertain. Germline loops: CDR1 SQVTM, CDR2 ANQGSEA. Deletions cut 6 bases from V and 5 bases from J, with 10 bases between. The CDR3 is 12 residues long. The DNA of the CDR3 is TGCAGCGTGGGCTTAAGGAATGAAAAACTGTTTTTT. Protein product: CSVGLRNEKLFF. The whole variable domain, remainder taken from reference TRBV29-1 and TRBJ1-4, is SAVISQKPSRDICQRGTSLTIQCQVDSQVTMMFWYRQQPGQSLTLIATANQGSEATYESGFVIDKFPISRPNLTFSTLTVSNMSPEDSSIYLCSVGLRNEKLFFGSGTQLSVL.

The genes are TRBV10-3 and TRBJ2-7, with 8 positions matching TRBD1. The CDR3 spans 14 residues. J lost 2 bases, V lost 4 bases, and 4 bases had no gene match. Germline CDR1 is ENHRY and CDR2 is SYGVKD. The CDR3 coding sequence is TGTGCCATCAGTGCCGGACAGGGCCCCTACGAGCAGTACTTC. This codes for CAISAGQGPYEQYF.

The chain combines TRBV13 with TRBJ2-3; 8 positions agree with TRBD2. This CDR3 spans 17 amino acids. The germline CDR1 and CDR2 sequences are PRHDT and FYEKMQ (reference sequence). V trimming: 5 bases; J trimming: 2 bases; junction bases outside the gene matches: 12. The CDR3 is CASSREGLGAHTDTQYF. As DNA, the CDR3 is TGTGCCAGCAGCCGGGAGGGTTTGGGGGCCCACACAGATACGCAGTATTTT. Full variable domain (outside the CDR3, taken from reference TRBV13 and TRBJ2-3): AAGVIQSPRHLIKEKRETATLKCYPIPRHDTVYWYQQGPGQDPQFLISFYEKMQSDKGSIPDRFSAQQFSDYHSELNMSSLELGDSALYFCASSREGLGAHTDTQYFGPGTRLTVL.

The V call is TRBV9, the J call TRBJ2-1; 11 bases line up with TRBD2. V lost 4 bases to trimming and J lost 4 bases; unmatched junction nucleotides: 7. Germline CDR1 is SGDLS and CDR2 is YYNGEE. The CDR3 contains 16 residues. CDR3 nucleotides: TGTGCCAGCAGCCCCTCGACTAGCGGGGATTACAATGAGCAGTTCTTC. Translated, it gives CASSPSTSGDYNEQFF. The complete variable domain, with remaining parts taken from reference TRBV9 and TRBJ2-1, reads DSGVTQTPKHLITATGQRVTLRCSPRSGDLSVYWYQQSLDQGLQFLIQYYNGEERAKGNILERFSAQQFPDLHSELNLSSLELGDSALYFCASSPSTSGDYNEQFFGPGTRLTVL.

This chain connects TRBV25-1 to TRBJ1-1; D unresolved. The V end was cut by 6 bases, the J end by 3 bases, with 11 bases between. The CDR3 totals 13 residues. Germline loops: CDR1 MGHDK, CDR2 SYGVNS. CDR3 in DNA: TGTGCCAGCAGACCGAGTATGGACACTGAAGCTTTCTTT. This codes for CASRPSMDTEAFF.

The chain joins TRBV5-1 to TRBJ2-1; D unresolved. V lost 7 bases and J lost 6, with 11 bases in between. Germline loops: CDR1 SGHRS, CDR2 YFSETQ. The CDR3 sequence is 12 residues long. CDR3 in amino acids: CASRGSFNEQFF. Written as DNA, the CDR3 is TGCGCCAGCCGTGGCTCGTTCAATGAGCAGTTCTTC.

The chain employs TRBV7-9 and TRBJ1-2; TRBD1 aligns across 7 bases. The CDR3 is 13 amino acids. Germline CDR1 is SEHNR and CDR2 is FQNEAQ (reference sequence). V was clipped by 6 bases and J by 4 bases; unmatched bases: 5. The CDR3 loop reads CASRQGSGYGYTF. For the CDR3, the DNA is TGTGCCAGCAGACAGGGGTCAGGCTATGGCTACACCTTC.

The V call is TRBV29-1, the J call TRBJ2-1; 7 positions agree with TRBD1. CDR1 SQVTM and CDR2 ANQGSEA come from the germline V gene. This CDR3 contains 12 residues. V lost 6 bases and J lost 5; bases outside the gene matches: 4. The CDR3 nucleotides read TGCAGCGTGGGACAGTATAACAATGAGCAGTTCTTC. It yields the protein CSVGQYNNEQFF.

The chain links TRBV27 to TRBJ1-1; D is perhaps TRBD1 (5 bases). Trimming stripped 6 bases from V and 4 bases from J, with 15 bases between. From germline, CDR1 is MNHEY and CDR2 SMNVEV (reference sequence). The CDR3 totals 14 residues. CDR3 sequence: CASRPRGGGTEAFF. CDR3 in DNA: TGTGCCAGCAGGCCGAGGGGAGGCGGCACTGAAGCTTTCTTT.

The gene calls are TRBV10-2 and TRBJ2-1; D may be TRBD1 (5 bases). The length of the CDR3 is 16 residues. Germline-derived CDR1 and CDR2 are WSHSY and SAAADI. Deletions cut 5 bases from V and 5 bases from J, with 19 bases between. The CDR3 coding sequence is TGCGCCAGCAGTCCTCAGTGGGGTAAGGGGAACAATGAGCAGTTCTTC. This codes for CASSPQWGKGNNEQFF.

The chain has TRBV19 and TRBJ2-7; D gene unclear. With 5 bases removed from V and 0 bases from J, the gap between germline ends came to 8 bases. Germline CDR1 reads LNHDA; CDR2 reads SQIVND (reference sequence). The CDR3 totals 13 residues. Written as DNA, the CDR3 is TGTGCCAGTAGTGCAGGCAGCTCCTACGAGCAGTACTTC. It encodes CASSAGSSYEQYF. The complete variable domain, with remaining parts taken from reference TRBV19 and TRBJ2-7, reads DGGITQSPKYLFRKEGQNVTLSCEQNLNHDAMYWYRQDPGQGLRLIYYSQIVNDFQKGDIAEGYSVSREKKESFPLTVTSAQKNPTAFYLCASSAGSSYEQYFGPGTRLTVT.

In its sample, this clone was seen a few times. This sequence joins TRBV7-6 and TRBJ1-6; D is undetermined. The CDR3 runs to 15 residues. Per germline, CDR1 SGHVS and CDR2 FNYEAQ. The V gene lost 0 bases and the J gene lost 5 bases, with 8 bases spanning the gap. CDR3 sequence: CASSLARADNSPLHF. The CDR3 DNA reads as TGTGCCAGCAGCTTAGCGAGGGCAGATAATTCACCCCTCCACTTT.

The chain has TRBV25-1 and TRBJ1-6; D may be TRBD1 (6 bases). With 4 bases removed from V and 8 bases from J, the gap between germline ends came to 18 bases. This CDR3 has 16 residues. Germline lookup yields CDR1 MGHDK and CDR2 SYGVNS. The CDR3 DNA follows: TGTGCCAGCAGTGGACCACAGGGATTAGTAGATTCACCCCTCCACTTT. It encodes CASSGPQGLVDSPLHF. Looking up the rest from reference TRBV25-1 and TRBJ1-6 gives the full variable domain: EADIYQTPRYLVIGTGKKITLECSQTMGHDKMYWYQQDPGMELHLIHYSYGVNSTEKGDLSSESTVSRIRTEHFPLTLESARPSHTSQYLCASSGPQGLVDSPLHFGNGTRLTVT.

J is TRBJ2-2 and V is TRBV6-5, with D possibly being TRBD1 (5 bases). Germline lookup yields CDR1 MNHEY and CDR2 SVGAGI. Trimming left V 6 bases short and J 4 bases short, with 12 bases between. The CDR3 totals 14 residues. The CDR3 is CASRQGDITGELFF. The CDR3 coding sequence is TGTGCCAGCAGGCAGGGCGACATCACCGGGGAGCTGTTTTTT.